This T cell receptor beta chain is drawn from a study of T cells after yellow fever vaccination. The length of the CDR3 is 17 residues. V lost 0 bases and J 0 bases, leaving 13 bases between the germline ends. Germline values: CDR1 SGHRS, CDR2 YFSETQ. This clonotype was counted at least ten times. The antigen is unknown. TCRdb ran MiXCR on the 5' RACE reads and lists one entry per CDR3 protein. The table includes 200,000 to 300,000 distinct CDR3 sequences, approximately 3.8% detected once. Findings and caveats of the study: The secondary T-cell response peaked on day 5, not day 15, but was weaker.

The sequence was collected from a young man who received the YFV17D yellow fever vaccine. The starting material was PBMCs, obtained 15 days after the yellow fever booster vaccination. The V and J genes are TRBV5-1 and TRBJ1-3, with D hard to call. CDR3 in DNA: TGCGCCAGCAGCTTGGCCGACGGAGGAAACTCTGGAAACACCATATATTTT. Translating it yields CASSLADGGNSGNTIYF.